The clone carrying this T cell receptor beta chain was found many times. Its matching antigen is unknown. This entry comes from a study of T cells in Graves' hyperthyroidism and ophthalmopathy. Amplification of TCR beta CDR3 regions was performed using RNA transcripts as template. The HTBI primer set drove a first-round RT-PCR of the TCR CDR3. TCRdb re-derived calls from the multiplex PCR reads in MiXCR, one entry per CDR3 protein. Found here are about 540,000 distinct CDR3 sequences, around 45% of them singletons; the top ten hold more than 7.5%. Findings and limits, study-wide: The model made its ophthalmopathy prediction, and onset followed a median around 6.5 months later. Ophthalmopathy was separated from stable hyperthyroidism by a 13 V-J model. Blood also held most thyroid clonotypes expanded beyond 0.001.

Every diagnosis used clinical symptoms, serum thyroxine and TRAb, thyroid ultrasound and orbital computed tomography. The sequence derives from a woman younger than 30 with Graves' hyperthyroidism. Sample: peripheral blood or thyroid tissue (not recorded which).

CDR3 DNA: TGTGCCAGCAGCTTAGCAGGAGTTACCTATGGCTACACCTTC. Translating gives CASSLAGVTYGYTF. The chain links TRBV7-2 to TRBJ1-2; D is ambiguous. The germline V gene has CDR1 SGHTA and CDR2 FQGNSA. The germline V and J ends were trimmed by 0 bases and 4 bases, with 9 bases remaining between them. The CDR3 is made up of 14 amino acids.